These 32 T cell receptor beta chains were sequenced from one sample in a study of response to subunit inactivated influenza vaccine. TCRdb re-analysed the RT-PCR reads in MiXCR, keeping a single row per CDR3 protein. The sample shows about 570,000 distinct CDR3 sequences, approximately 12% of them seen only once. The sample in question was PBMCs from blood, obtained on the day of vaccination. These receptors were collected from a man aged 50 to 60 who received an inactivated influenza vaccine.

The J gene is TRBJ2-7, the V gene TRBV7-9; 13 bases are a match to TRBD2. With 4 bases clipped from V and 3 bases from J, the junction kept 3 bases outside the gene matches. The CDR3 has 15 residues. Germline-derived CDR1 and CDR2 are SEHNR and FQNEAQ (reference sequence). The CDR3 is CASSSRLAGGYEQYF. For the CDR3, the DNA is TGTGCCAGCAGCTCCAGACTAGCGGGAGGCTACGAGCAGTACTTC.

At least ten counts were recorded for this clonotype. The V gene is TRBV28, the J gene TRBJ2-5; possibly TRBD2 for D (6 bases). The CDR3 runs 15 residues. Germline V gene sequence: CDR1 MDHEN, CDR2 SYDVKM. The ends were cut back, 3 bases at V and 2 bases at J, with 13 bases in the middle. The CDR3 DNA sequence: TGTGCCAGCAGTTTTAAGGGAGGTTGGCAAGAGACCCAGTACTTC. This translates into CASSFKGGWQETQYF.

The J gene is TRBJ2-1, the V gene TRBV6-1, with TRBD2 identical over 8 bases. Per germline, CDR1 MNHNS and CDR2 SASEGT. CDR3 length: 15 residues. V gave up 2 bases and J gave up 9 bases; unmatched junction bases: 9. CDR3 DNA: TGTGCCAGCAGTGAACTGGCGGGACTAGTCGTTGAGCAGTTCTTC. It yields the protein CASSELAGLVVEQFF.

J is TRBJ2-3 and V is TRBV5-1, with 7 bases identical to TRBD2. Germline-derived CDR1 and CDR2 are SGHRS and YFSETQ. V shed 0 bases and J 8 bases; nucleotides not matched to a gene: 6. The CDR3 runs to 14 residues. Written as DNA, the CDR3 is TGCGCCAGCAGCTTGGTTCCTGGCGGGGGTACGCAGTATTTT. It encodes CASSLVPGGGTQYF.

In this sample, this clonotype turned up a few times. The chain joins TRBV3-1 to TRBJ2-7; D is unresolved. Germline assignment: CDR1 LGHDT and CDR2 YNNKEL (reference sequence). The CDR3 length is 12 residues. V was clipped by 8 bases and J by 6 bases, with 14 bases between them. Here the CDR3 reads CASFGFLGEQYF. The CDR3 nucleotides read TGTGCCAGCTTTGGGTTTCTGGGCGAGCAGTACTTC.

This clonotype has ten or more counts. The chain employs TRBV4-1 and TRBJ2-1; unclear D gene. The CDR3 contains 13 residues. Deletions cut 0 bases from V and 4 bases from J, with 4 bases between. Germline CDR1 is MGHRA and CDR2 is YSYEKL. The CDR3 protein is CASSQEGYNEQFF. CDR3 nucleotides: TGCGCCAGCAGCCAAGAGGGATACAATGAGCAGTTCTTC.

The chain carries TRBV9 and TRBJ2-7; TRBD1 matches 8 bases. J was trimmed by 2 bases and V by 0 bases; bases with no gene match: 7. The germline V gene encodes CDR1 SGDLS and CDR2 YYNGEE. There are 16 residues in the CDR3. Here the CDR3 DNA reads TGTGCCAGCAGCGTAGAAGGAGGGACAGGAACCTACGAGCAGTACTTC. Its protein is CASSVEGGTGTYEQYF.

This clonotype has more than one count but fewer than ten. The J gene is TRBJ1-6, the V gene TRBV28, with 8 bases that match TRBD1. This CDR3 contains 16 residues. J lost 7 bases, V lost 4 bases, and 9 bases had no gene match. CDR1 MDHEN and CDR2 SYDVKM come from the germline V gene. Here the CDR3 reads CASSSQRQGQNSPLHF. CDR3 coding DNA: TGTGCCAGCAGTTCCCAACGACAGGGGCAGAATTCACCCCTCCACTTT. The whole variable domain, remainder taken from reference TRBV28 and TRBJ1-6, is DVKVTQSSRYLVKRTGEKVFLECVQDMDHENMFWYRQDPGLGLRLIYFSYDVKMKEKGDIPEGYSVSREKKERFSLILESASTNQTSMYLCASSSQRQGQNSPLHFGNGTRLTVT.

The J gene is TRBJ1-5, the V gene TRBV28, with D unclear. The CDR3 is made up of 14 amino acids. Trimming pared 7 bases from V and 12 bases from J, leaving 22 bases between. Per the germline V gene, CDR1 is MDHEN and CDR2 is SYDVKM. CDR3 amino acids: CASTLVGPNHRQHF. The CDR3 nucleotides read TGTGCCAGCACCCTAGTGGGCCCAAACCATCGCCAGCATTTT.

The sample holds many counts of this clonotype. This chain joins TRBV5-1 and TRBJ1-1, with a possible D match to TRBD1 (5 bases). The CDR3 is made up of 14 amino acids. V was pared by 5 bases and J by 1 base, with 12 bases between. Germline CDR1 and CDR2: SGHRS and YFSETQ. CDR3 protein: CASRVAGGNTEAFF. CDR3 DNA sequence: TGCGCCAGCAGAGTTGCGGGGGGGAACACTGAAGCTTTCTTT.

This clonotype was seen a handful of times. The chain has TRBV11-2 and TRBJ2-3; 12 bases agree with TRBD2. Germline V CDR1 and CDR2: SGHAT, FQNNGV. The CDR3 sequence is 18 residues long. V lost 5 bases and J lost 0; bases outside the gene matches: 9. For the CDR3, the DNA is TGTGCCAGCAGCCTTCGACTAGCGGGGGACCTTAGCACAGATACGCAGTATTTT. Translation gives CASSLRLAGDLSTDTQYF. The variable domain in full, completed from reference TRBV11-2 and TRBJ2-3, reads EAGVAQSPRYKIIEKRQSVAFWCNPISGHATLYWYQQILGQGPKLLIQFQNNGVVDDSQLPKDRFSAERLKGVDSTLKIQPAKLEDSAVYLCASSLRLAGDLSTDTQYFGPGTRLTVL.

This chain joins TRBV10-3 and TRBJ1-1; the match to TRBD1 covers 7 bases. V was pared by 4 bases and J by 1 base, with 6 bases of the junction left unmatched. The CDR3 totals 15 residues. Looked up from germline, CDR1 is ENHRY and CDR2 is SYGVKD. The CDR3: CAISGTRTGNTEAFF. CDR3 nucleotide sequence: TGTGCCATCAGTGGAACGCGGACAGGGAACACTGAAGCTTTCTTT.

In the case of this clonotype: Being one base from a much bigger clone, this may be a read error. The V gene is TRBV20-1, the J gene TRBJ2-7; maybe TRBD2 (5 bases). The CDR3 has 14 residues. Germline CDR1 DFQATT, CDR2 SNEGSKA (reference sequence). Trimming removed 4 bases from V and 5 bases from J, with 18 bases in between. The CDR3 sequence: CSATPAWRWNEQYF. In DNA, the CDR3 is TGCAGTGCTACCCCGGCATGGAGGTGGAACGAGCAGTACTTC.

The chain carries TRBV5-5 and TRBJ2-1, with 11 bases that match TRBD2. The germline gives CDR1 SGHKS, CDR2 YYEKEE (reference sequence). V dropped 0 bases and J dropped 6; count of bases not matched to a gene: 2. CDR3 length equals 15 residues. The CDR3 nucleotides are TGTGCCAGCAGCTTGGTCGGGACTAGCGGCAATGAGCAGTTCTTC. This codes for CASSLVGTSGNEQFF.

This clonotype was counted only a few times. This chain joins TRBV5-5 and TRBJ2-7; TRBD2 matches 9 bases. In germline, CDR1 is SGHKS, CDR2 YYEKEE (reference sequence). Losses at the gene ends were 0 bases for V and 0 bases for J; bases not matched to a gene: 7. The CDR3 has 17 residues. The CDR3 region is CASSLASGATFSYEQYF. DNA of the CDR3: TGTGCCAGCAGCTTGGCTAGCGGGGCTACTTTCTCCTACGAGCAGTACTTC.

In this sample, this clonotype turned up many times. This chain connects TRBV11-2 to TRBJ2-5; 9 bases match TRBD2. V gave up 1 base and J gave up 4 bases; unmatched junction bases: 16. The CDR3 runs 19 residues. Germline CDR1 is SGHAT and CDR2 is FQNNGV. CDR3 sequence reads: CASSLGVWSGRRRGETQYF. CDR3 bases: TGTGCCAGCAGCTTAGGGGTGTGGAGCGGGAGGAGGAGAGGAGAGACCCAGTACTTC. The full variable domain, its missing parts supplied by reference TRBV11-2 and TRBJ2-5, is EAGVAQSPRYKIIEKRQSVAFWCNPISGHATLYWYQQILGQGPKLLIQFQNNGVVDDSQLPKDRFSAERLKGVDSTLKIQPAKLEDSAVYLCASSLGVWSGRRRGETQYFGPGTRLLVL.

In its sample, this clonotype was seen many times. This chain joins TRBV6-2 or TRBV6-3 and TRBJ1-5; D ambiguous. The ends were cut back, 4 bases at V and 2 bases at J, with 12 bases in the middle. Looked up from germline, CDR1 is MNHEY and CDR2 is SVGEGT. This CDR3 is built from 15 residues. The CDR3 here is CASSFGLGGNQPQHF. The CDR3 DNA reads TGTGCCAGCAGTTTCGGACTCGGGGGCAATCAGCCCCAGCATTTT.

This clonotype was seen at least ten times. The gene calls are TRBV20-1 and TRBJ1-1, with D maybe TRBD1 (6 bases). This CDR3 has 16 residues. V shed 8 bases and J shed 6 bases, with 28 bases lying between them. The germline V gene encodes CDR1 DFQATT and CDR2 SNEGSKA (reference sequence). The CDR3 is CSIRSLWDTTLPEAFF. CDR3 DNA: TGCAGTATACGATCCCTGTGGGACACGACCTTACCTGAAGCTTTCTTT.

This sequence joins TRBV12-3 or TRBV12-4 and TRBJ1-5, with D hard to call. Trimming removed 6 bases from V and 0 bases from J, with 9 bases in between. The CDR3 runs 14 residues. CDR3 amino acids: CASSPWDSNQPQHF. In DNA form, the CDR3 reads TGTGCCAGCAGCCCCTGGGATAGCAATCAGCCCCAGCATTTT.

This clonotype was seen at least ten times. This chain connects TRBV15 to TRBJ2-1; the match to TRBD1 covers 7 bases. After removal of 4 bases from V and 4 bases from J, the junction contained 7 bases not matched to a gene. The V gene's germline CDR1 is LNHNV and CDR2 YYDKDF (reference sequence). The CDR3 is 15 amino acids. The CDR3 DNA reads as TGTGCCACCAGCACGTCCCGGGACAGTTACAATGAGCAGTTCTTC. The encoded protein is CATSTSRDSYNEQFF.

This clonotype was recorded many times. This chain uses TRBV6-2 or TRBV6-3 with TRBJ2-1; maybe TRBD1 (6 bases). Germline loops: CDR1 MNHEY, CDR2 SVGEGT. Trimming left V 6 bases short and J 7 bases short, with 10 bases between. The CDR3 covers 12 residues. The CDR3 nucleotides read TGTGCCAGCAGCCGAGACAGGAATGAGCAGTTCTTC. It specifies CASSRDRNEQFF.

This clonotype was seen a few times. The chain joins TRBV20-1 to TRBJ1-4; 7 nucleotides line up with TRBD1. This CDR3 contains 14 residues. After removal of 5 bases from V and 5 bases from J, the junction contained 8 bases not matched to a gene. CDR1 and CDR2 (germline): DFQATT, SNEGSKA (reference sequence). The CDR3 is CSARKTGSNEKLFF. In DNA, the CDR3 is TGCAGTGCTCGGAAGACAGGGTCAAATGAAAAACTGTTTTTT.

This clonotype was counted many times. J is TRBJ2-1 and V is TRBV12-3 or TRBV12-4; 7 bases line up with TRBD2. The CDR3 extends over 16 amino acids. V gave up 6 bases and J gave up 3 bases; unmatched junction bases: 11. CDR3 in amino acids: CASSPGGVTYYNEQFF. Here the CDR3 DNA reads TGTGCCAGCAGCCCTGGGGGGGTTACCTACTACAATGAGCAGTTCTTC.

The sample holds many counts of this clonotype. The rearrangement links TRBV27 to TRBJ2-2, with a tentative D call TRBD2 (6 bases). This CDR3 is 14 amino acids long. The V gene lost 1 base and the J gene lost 8 bases, with 11 bases spanning the gap. Germline CDR1 and CDR2: MNHEY and SMNVEV (reference sequence). The CDR3 here is CASSLFFGSGELFF. The CDR3, as DNA: TGTGCCAGCAGTTTATTTTTCGGGAGTGGGGAGCTGTTTTTT.

The CDR3: CASSLDLAGGYEQYF. CDR3 bases: TGTGCCAGCAGCCTAGACCTAGCGGGAGGCTACGAGCAGTACTTC. The V gene is TRBV11-1, the J gene TRBJ2-7; 11 nucleotides match TRBD2. With V trimmed by 5 bases and J by 3 bases, 6 bases remained unmatched. There are 15 residues in the CDR3. Germline CDR1 reads SGHAT; CDR2 reads FQDESV (reference sequence).

The V and J genes are TRBV6-1 and TRBJ2-4, with D uncertain. V was cut by 6 bases and J by 7 bases, with 13 bases left in between. Germline CDR1 and CDR2: MNHNS and SASEGT. This CDR3 comprises 13 residues. CDR3 residues: CASSPRPGNIQYF. CDR3 sequence (DNA): TGTGCCAGCAGCCCCCGGCCTGGTAACATTCAGTACTTC.

This clonotype was observed a few times. The gene calls are TRBV4-1 and TRBJ2-5; D call uncertain. Per germline, CDR1 MGHRA and CDR2 YSYEKL. Trimming took off 0 bases at V and 0 bases at J, with 5 bases between the two ends. The CDR3 has 14 residues. The CDR3 DNA reads as TGCGCCAGCAGCCAAGAAGGATACCAAGAGACCCAGTACTTC. Protein: CASSQEGYQETQYF.

This clonotype was counted a few times. This rearrangement joins TRBV6-5 to TRBJ1-1; 9 bases line up with TRBD1. V was clipped by 2 bases and J by 8 bases; unmatched bases: 9. Germline V gene lookup returns CDR1 MNHEY and CDR2 SVGAGI. The CDR3 has 15 residues. The DNA of the CDR3 is TGTGCCAGCAGTTACGGGGTGACAGGGGGTCAAGAAGCTTTCTTT. It specifies CASSYGVTGGQEAFF.

This clonotype has a handful of counts. The chain joins TRBV12-3 or TRBV12-4 to TRBJ2-7; D perhaps matches TRBD1 (6 bases). CDR3 length: 14 residues. V lost 3 bases, J lost 5 bases, and 14 bases lay in between. In nucleotides, the CDR3 is TGTGCCAGCAGTTTTGGGGTGTACAGGGACGAGCAGTACTTC. Its translation is CASSFGVYRDEQYF.

This clonotype was counted between two and nine times. This chain uses TRBV29-1 with TRBJ2-5; TRBD1 or TRBD2 may be the D gene (6 bases each). Germline V lookup: CDR1 SQVTM, CDR2 ANQGSEA. The CDR3 contains 17 residues. V lost 0 bases to trimming and J lost 5 bases, with 22 bases between them. CDR3 in amino acids: CSVEDRTGWGVKETQYF. Here the CDR3 DNA reads TGCAGCGTTGAAGATCGCACAGGGTGGGGGGTCAAGGAGACCCAGTACTTC.

The V and J genes are TRBV5-4 and TRBJ1-1, with TRBD1 matching 11 bases. The germline gives CDR1 SGHNT, CDR2 YYREEE (reference sequence). With 4 bases clipped from V and 10 bases from J, the junction kept 12 bases outside the gene matches. The CDR3 totals 15 residues. CDR3 sequence reads: CASSRGQGGLSGAFF. CDR3 coding DNA: TGTGCCAGCAGCAGGGGACAGGGGGGGTTATCGGGAGCTTTCTTT.

This clonotype was found a few times. V gene TRBV10-3 combines with J gene TRBJ2-7; the D gene is possibly TRBD1 (6 bases). V lost 11 bases and J 2 bases, leaving 16 bases between the germline ends. The V gene's germline CDR1 is ENHRY and CDR2 SYGVKD. This CDR3 region has 13 residues. CDR3 amino acids: CAARVEGAYEQYF. In nucleotides, the CDR3 is TGTGCCGCTCGGGTTGAGGGGGCCTACGAGCAGTACTTC.